A selection of T cell receptor beta chains follows, all from one sample in a study of Ad26.COV2.S vaccination and SARS-CoV-2 variants. Measured with immunoSEQ multiplex PCR; TCRdb has only the in-frame clones, and not every one. The profile shows roughly 700,000 clones, around 92% of them singletons. The material sequenced was peripheral blood, taken in a trial of Ad26.COV2.S vaccine versus placebo. The receptors were gathered from a person aged 18-65 years who received the Ad26.COV2.S COVID-19 vaccine or a placebo. Both conserved end residues are part of each CDR3. A D gene is named only where the DNA matches it firmly. Part of the rows lack a size; the others show once, few, many or a class for expanded clones.

J gene | clone size | D gene | V gene | CDR3 length | CDR3 protein | CDR3 DNA
TRBJ1-1 | NA | TRBD1 | TRBV10-3 | 14 | CAISKQGDSRWAFF | TGTGCCATCAGTAAACAGGGGGATTCGCGGTGGGCTTTCTTT
TRBJ2-2 | NA | NA | TRBV7-3 | 14 | CASSLRRYTGELFF | TGTGCCAGCAGCTTAAGACGGTACACCGGGGAGCTGTTTTTT
TRBJ1-5 | NA | TRBD1 | TRBV7-2 | 17 | CASSLGPPDRDNQPQHF | TGTGCCAGCAGCTTAGGGCCCCCCGACAGGGACAATCAGCCCCAGCATTTT
TRBJ2-1 | NA | NA | TRBV30 | 13 | CAWSLSRVNEQFF | TGTGCCTGGAGTTTGTCCAGGGTAAATGAGCAGTTCTTC
TRBJ1-2 | NA | NA | TRBV27 | 14 | CASSKQGIDYGYTF | TGTGCCAGCAGTAAACAGGGAATCGACTATGGCTACACCTTC
TRBJ1-1 | once | NA | TRBV5-1 | 13 | CASSSWEETEAFF | TGCGCCAGCAGCTCATGGGAAGAGACTGAAGCTTTCTTT
TRBJ2-7 | NA | NA | TRBV29-1 | 13 | CSVQQGGFYEQYF | TGCAGCGTTCAACAGGGTGGTTTCTACGAGCAGTACTTC
TRBJ2-3 | NA | NA | TRBV7-9 | 16 | CASSSGRFSSTDTQYF | TGTGCCAGCAGCTCAGGGAGATTTTCGAGCACAGATACGCAGTATTTT
TRBJ2-5 | NA | NA | TRBV6-4 | 13 | CASSRQAEETQYF | TGTGCCAGCAGCCGACAGGCCGAAGAGACCCAGTACTTC
TRBJ1-2 | NA | NA | TRBV7-2 | 13 | CASSLLDSYGYTF | TGTGCCAGCAGCTTATTGGACAGCTATGGCTACACCTTC
TRBJ2-1 | NA | NA | TRBV6-5 | 14 | CASSWGGLYNEQFF | TGTGCCAGCAGTTGGGGTGGACTCTACAATGAGCAGTTCTTC
TRBJ2-3 | many | TRBD2 | TRBV3-1/TRBV3-2 | 15 | CASSQGTSGSDTQYF | TGTGCCAGCAGCCAGGGGACTAGCGGCTCAGATACGCAGTATTTT
TRBJ2-6 | NA | NA | TRBV27 | 15 | CASSFWSGGANVLTF | TGTGCCAGCAGTTTCTGGTCGGGCGGGGCCAACGTCCTGACTTTC
TRBJ2-5 | NA | NA | TRBV7-9 | 14 | CASSLWMTKETQYF | TGTGCCAGCAGCTTGTGGATGACTAAAGAGACCCAGTACTTC
TRBJ1-5 | NA | NA | TRBV6-5 | 14 | CASSYAGVNQPQHF | TGTGCCAGCAGTTATGCAGGGGTAAATCAGCCCCAGCATTTT
TRBJ1-1 | NA | NA | TRBV18 | 14 | CASSAGGLDTEAFF | TGTGCCAGCTCCGCGGGGGGGCTGGACACTGAAGCTTTCTTT
TRBJ1-3 | NA | NA | TRBV28 | 14 | CASSFIDSGNTIYF | TGTGCCAGCAGTTTTATCGACAGTGGAAACACCATATATTTT
TRBJ2-7 | NA | NA | TRBV7-2 | 15 | CASSLALGATYEQYF | TGTGCCAGCAGCTTAGCGCTCGGAGCGACCTACGAGCAGTACTTC
TRBJ2-7 | NA | NA | TRBV5-1 | 14 | CASSLEGSAYEQYF | TGCGCCAGCAGCTTGGAGGGGTCGGCCTACGAGCAGTACTTC
TRBJ2-4 | NA | NA | TRBV6-5 | 12 | CASSSPWGSWYF | TGTGCCAGCAGTTCCCCCTGGGGCAGTTGGTACTTC
TRBJ1-2 | NA | TRBD1 | TRBV24-1 | 17 | CATSDSRAGTGERGYTF | TGTGCCACCAGTGATTCTCGGGCGGGGACAGGGGAGAGGGGCTACACCTTC
TRBJ1-3 | NA | NA | TRBV3-1/TRBV3-2 | 15 | CASSQEARTGNTIYF | TGTGCCAGCAGCCAAGAAGCACGGACTGGAAACACCATATATTTT
TRBJ2-1 | NA | NA | TRBV14 | 15 | CASSRLIADYNEQFF | TGTGCCAGCAGCCGCTTGATAGCGGACTACAATGAGCAGTTCTTC
TRBJ2-4 | once | NA | TRBV29-1 | 12 | CSVAEGENIQYF | TGCAGCGTTGCCGAGGGAGAAAACATTCAGTACTTC
TRBJ1-5 | NA | TRBD1 | TRBV5-5 | 14 | CASSLGTGVQPQHF | TGTGCCAGCAGCTTGGGGACAGGTGTGCAGCCCCAGCATTTT
TRBJ1-1 | NA | NA | TRBV24-1 | 13 | CATRGPWATEAFF | TGTGCCACCAGAGGTCCTTGGGCCACTGAAGCTTTCTTT
TRBJ1-1 | NA | TRBD1 | TRBV10-3 | 17 | CAISVALGTGTNTEAFF | TGTGCCATCAGTGTGGCGTTGGGGACAGGGACGAACACTGAAGCTTTCTTT
TRBJ1-1 | NA | NA | TRBV7-8 | 14 | CASSLVAASTEAFF | TGTGCCAGCAGCTTAGTGGCGGCCTCCACTGAAGCTTTCTTT
TRBJ1-2 | NA | TRBD1 | TRBV20-1 | 11 | CSARTGPGYTF | TGCAGTGCTCGGACAGGGCCTGGCTACACCTTC
TRBJ1-6 | once | TRBD1 | TRBV7-9 | 16 | CASSVGLGQRGLPLHF | TGTGCCAGCAGCGTTGGATTAGGGCAAAGGGGGCTCCCCCTCCACTTT
TRBJ2-3 | NA | TRBD1 | TRBV10-3 | 16 | CAISDGQGRPTDTQYF | TGTGCCATCAGTGACGGACAGGGGCGGCCCACAGATACGCAGTATTTT
TRBJ1-6 | NA | NA | TRBV2 | 8 | CAIPPLHF | TGTGCCATACCACCCCTCCACTTT
TRBJ1-6 | NA | NA | TRBV6-6 | 11 | CASRTYSPLHF | TGTGCCAGCAGAACGTATTCACCCCTCCACTTT
TRBJ1-4 | NA | NA | TRBV5-1 | 15 | CASSLSGTANEKLFF | TGCGCCAGCAGCTTGAGCGGGACGGCTAATGAAAAACTGTTTTTT
TRBJ2-3 | NA | NA | TRBV6-5 | 15 | CASSYSRDHTDTQYF | TGTGCCAGCAGTTACTCCCGGGACCACACAGATACGCAGTATTTT
TRBJ1-5 | NA | TRBD1 | TRBV7-2 | 15 | CASSVPGTGVQPQHF | TGTGCCAGCAGCGTCCCCGGGACAGGGGTTCAGCCCCAGCATTTT
TRBJ2-3 | once | NA | TRBV5-4 | 13 | CASTGQGTDTQYF | TGTGCCAGCACTGGACAAGGCACAGATACGCAGTATTTT
TRBJ2-7 | few | NA | TRBV5-4 | 12 | CASSLGTEEQYF | TGTGCCAGCAGCTTGGGGACGGAGGAGCAGTACTTC
TRBJ1-4 | NA | TRBD1 | TRBV5-8 | 14 | CASTPGQGIEKLFF | TGTGCCAGCACCCCGGGACAGGGGATCGAAAAACTGTTTTTT
TRBJ2-7 | NA | TRBD2 | TRBV27 | 13 | CASKLAGRYEQYF | TGTGCCAGCAAGCTAGCGGGGCGCTACGAGCAGTACTTC
TRBJ1-4 | NA | NA | TRBV6-5 | 13 | CASISDLNEKLFF | TGTGCCAGCATTTCGGACCTAAATGAAAAACTGTTTTTT
TRBJ2-3 | NA | NA | TRBV5-1 | 14 | CASTPGGTKDTQYF | TGCGCCAGCACCCCTGGGGGGACAAAAGATACGCAGTATTTT
TRBJ2-5 | NA | NA | TRBV24-1 | 12 | CATSARGETQYF | TGTGCCACCAGTGCCAGAGGGGAGACCCAGTACTTC
TRBJ2-6 | NA | TRBD2 | TRBV7-9 | 16 | CATPAGAHSWANVLTF | TGTGCCACCCCCGCGGGAGCGCATAGCTGGGCCAACGTCCTGACTTTC
TRBJ1-1 | NA | NA | TRBV3-1/TRBV3-2 | 17 | CASSQDLSGPTNTEAFF | TGTGCCAGCAGCCAAGACCTCTCGGGGCCTACGAACACTGAAGCTTTCTTT
TRBJ1-1 | NA | NA | TRBV30 | 14 | CAWRNGIMNTEAFF | TGTGCCTGGCGGAATGGGATCATGAACACTGAAGCTTTCTTT
TRBJ2-5 | few | NA | TRBV5-1 | 15 | CASSLAPGVEETQYF | TGCGCCAGCAGCTTGGCCCCGGGAGTTGAGGAGACCCAGTACTTC
TRBJ1-6 | NA | NA | TRBV12-3/TRBV12-4 | 12 | CASTTVNSPLHF | TGTGCCAGCACCACAGTTAATTCACCCCTCCACTTT
TRBJ1-1 | NA | NA | TRBV29-1 | 13 | CSVELRGGTEAFF | TGCAGCGTTGAACTCAGGGGTGGGACTGAAGCTTTCTTT
TRBJ2-6 | NA | NA | TRBV7-2 | 16 | CASSPSGAYGANVLTF | TGTGCCAGCAGCCCGTCGGGGGCATATGGGGCCAACGTCCTGACTTTC
TRBJ2-6 | NA | NA | TRBV5-1 | 15 | CASRKIEPGANVLTF | TGCGCCAGTCGGAAGATCGAACCTGGGGCCAACGTCCTGACTTTC
TRBJ1-3 | NA | NA | TRBV30 | 12 | CAWSVQGEKREF | TGTGCCTGGAGTGTACAGGGAGAAAAGAGGGAGTTT
TRBJ1-4 | NA | NA | TRBV7-9 | 14 | CASSLGNGDEKLFF | TGTGCCAGCAGCTTAGGGAACGGGGATGAAAAACTGTTTTTT
TRBJ1-1 | NA | NA | TRBV5-1 | 16 | CASSLEAGTLNTEAFF | TGCGCCAGCAGCTTGGAGGCGGGGACCTTGAACACTGAAGCTTTCTTT